The 21 T cell receptor beta chains listed next were all sequenced from one sample in a study of OX40 agonist ivuxolimab in advanced cancers. Using immunoSEQ multiplex PCR, the repertoire was profiled, and TCRdb retains in-frame clones only, with some absent. Among some 44,000 clones, approximately 80% were seen once, and the ten largest hold approximately 5.1%. The sample consisted of CD4+ or CD8+ T cells sorted from blood, taken in a trial of the OX40 agonist ivuxolimab. The receptors were sampled from an adult with an advanced solid tumor such as melanoma, head and neck, liver or kidney cancer.

The chain is built from TRBV7-9 and TRBJ1-1, with 8 bases matching TRBD1. CDR1 and CDR2 (germline): SEHNR, FQNEAQ (reference sequence). The CDR3 loop spans 13 amino acids. V shed 6 bases, J shed 3 bases, and the junction held 3 bases outside the gene matches. This chain's CDR3 is CASRVTGDTEAFF. In DNA, the CDR3 is TGTGCCAGCAGAGTGACAGGGGACACTGAAGCTTTCTTT.

There are a few counts of this clone. The chain carries TRBV19 and TRBJ2-7; TRBD1 matches 9 bases. CDR1 and CDR2 from the germline V gene are LNHDA and SQIVND (reference sequence). The CDR3 length is 14 residues. J lost 10 bases, V lost 6 bases, and 13 bases had no gene match. CDR3 nucleotide sequence: TGTGCCAGTAGGGGCGCGGGACAGGGAATTCCTCAGTACTTC. It translates to CASRGAGQGIPQYF.

The chain is built from TRBV28 and TRBJ2-1, with 11 bases lining up with TRBD2. V lost 3 bases and J lost 3; bases outside the gene matches: 10. The CDR3 is 18 amino acids. Germline V gene data show CDR1 as MDHEN and CDR2 as SYDVKM. CDR3 DNA sequence: TGTGCCAGCAGTTTTCCCAAACTAGCGGGAGCGCTCTACAATGAGCAGTTCTTC. Its translation: CASSFPKLAGALYNEQFF.

This chain links TRBV18 with TRBJ2-1; no firm D call. Germline V CDR1 and CDR2: KGHSH, LQKENI. The CDR3 runs to 12 residues. The V gene lost 3 bases and the J gene lost 5 bases, with 5 bases spanning the gap. The CDR3 loop reads CASSPSDNEQFF. CDR3 in DNA: TGTGCCAGCTCACCTTCAGACAATGAGCAGTTCTTC.

The V call is TRBV28, the J call TRBJ2-1, with TRBD1 identical over 10 bases. Germline CDR1 reads MDHEN; CDR2 reads SYDVKM. This CDR3 has 16 residues. The J segment lost 6 bases and the V segment lost 6 bases, leaving 11 bases of the junction unmatched. The DNA of the CDR3 is TGTGCCAGCAGGCCCCCGGGACAGGGGATAGGCAATGAGCAGTTCTTC. Translation: CASRPPGQGIGNEQFF.

V gene TRBV28 combines with J gene TRBJ2-1, with a possible D match to TRBD1 (6 bases). V lost 5 bases and J lost 5, with 22 bases in between. CDR1 is MDHEN, CDR2 SYDVKM, per germline. The CDR3 totals 17 residues. The chain's CDR3 is CASSTPLGRGRDNEQFF. DNA of the CDR3: TGTGCCAGCAGTACCCCATTGGGCAGGGGAAGGGACAATGAGCAGTTCTTC.

This chain uses TRBV9 with TRBJ1-2, with no clear D. The CDR3 covers 10 residues. Trimming removed 3 bases at V and 7 bases at J, with 4 bases between. The germline V gene encodes CDR1 SGDLS and CDR2 YYNGEE. This chain's CDR3 is CASSGRGYTF. The DNA for the CDR3 is TGTGCCAGCAGCGGCCGTGGCTACACCTTC.

The rearrangement uses TRBV4-1 and TRBJ1-2; 8 bases map to TRBD1. V gave up 4 bases and J gave up 2 bases; unmatched junction bases: 3. The CDR3 covers 14 residues. CDR1 MGHRA and CDR2 YSYEKL come from the germline V gene. The CDR3 loop is CASSPDRGNYGYTF. CDR3 bases: TGCGCCAGCAGCCCTGACAGGGGCAACTATGGCTACACCTTC.

The chain has TRBV5-5 and TRBJ2-7, with 7 bases lining up with TRBD1. The CDR3 spans 15 residues. J lost 0 bases, V lost 0 bases, and 3 bases had no gene match. The germline CDR1 and CDR2 sequences are SGHKS and YYEKEE (reference sequence). CDR3 protein: CASSLAGTASYEQYF. Here the CDR3 DNA reads TGTGCCAGCAGCTTGGCCGGGACAGCCTCCTACGAGCAGTACTTC.

The chain combines TRBV11-2 with TRBJ1-1; 7 nucleotides match TRBD1. With V trimmed by 4 bases and J by 4 bases, 9 bases remained unmatched. Germline CDR1 is SGHAT and CDR2 is FQNNGV. The length of the CDR3 is 15 residues. This chain's CDR3 is CASSSIETGTTEAFF. CDR3 sequence (DNA): TGTGCCAGCAGCTCCATTGAGACAGGGACCACTGAAGCTTTCTTT. The full variable domain, completed using reference TRBV11-2 and TRBJ1-1, is EAGVAQSPRYKIIEKRQSVAFWCNPISGHATLYWYQQILGQGPKLLIQFQNNGVVDDSQLPKDRFSAERLKGVDSTLKIQPAKLEDSAVYLCASSSIETGTTEAFFGQGTRLTVV.

This clone was seen just once. The chain combines TRBV14 with TRBJ1-1; D ambiguous. Between the trimmed V and J ends, which lost 0 bases and 10 bases, there was a span of 9 bases. Germline V gene data show CDR1 as SGHDN and CDR2 as FVKESK. This CDR3 is 12 amino acids long. In nucleotides, the CDR3 is TGTGCCAGCAGCCAAGATTATCGGTCAGCTTTCTTT. Protein: CASSQDYRSAFF. The full variable domain, its missing parts supplied by reference TRBV14 and TRBJ1-1, is EAGVTQFPSHSVIEKGQTVTLRCDPISGHDNLYWYRRVMGKEIKFLLHFVKESKQDESGMPNNRFLAERTGGTYSTLKVQPAELEDSGVYFCASSQDYRSAFFGQGTRLTVV.

The chain joins TRBV6-5 to TRBJ2-7, with 8 bases lining up with TRBD2. CDR1 and CDR2 from the germline V gene are MNHEY and SVGAGI. CDR3 length: 14 residues. J was trimmed by 5 bases and V by 5 bases; bases with no gene match: 8. The CDR3 here is CASSGSGRRDEQYF. The DNA of the CDR3 is TGTGCCAGCAGTGGGAGCGGGAGACGGGACGAGCAGTACTTC.

The rearrangement uses TRBV5-1 and TRBJ1-1; no reliable D call. V was clipped by 0 bases and J by 4 bases, with 13 bases between them. Per the germline V gene, CDR1 is SGHRS and CDR2 is YFSETQ. The CDR3 extends over 15 amino acids. The CDR3 DNA is TGCGCCAGCAGCTTGGTCCCGGGGATGAGCACTGAAGCTTTCTTT. Translated: CASSLVPGMSTEAFF.

The CDR3 bases are TGTGCCAGCAGCTTAGGCAGCTTACGTTATGAGGAGCAGTACTTC. Translating it yields CASSLGSLRYEEQYF. This chain connects TRBV7-2 to TRBJ2-7; D is uncertain. Germline V gives CDR1 SGHTA, CDR2 FQGNSA. With 1 base removed from V and 7 bases from J, the gap between germline ends came to 17 bases. CDR3 length equals 15 residues. The whole variable domain, filled in from reference TRBV7-2 and TRBJ2-7, reads GAGVSQSPSNKVTEKGKDVELRCDPISGHTALYWYRQSLGQGLEFLIYFQGNSAPDKSGLPSDRFSAERTGGSVSTLTIQRTQQEDSAVYLCASSLGSLRYEEQYFGPGTRLTVT.

The CDR3 loop is CASSLMGGFDTGELFF. The CDR3 DNA reads as TGCGCCAGCAGCCTCATGGGAGGGTTTGACACCGGGGAGCTGTTTTTT. The chain carries TRBV4-1 and TRBJ2-2; 7 bases are a match to TRBD2. This CDR3 spans 16 amino acids. Per germline, CDR1 MGHRA and CDR2 YSYEKL. Trimming cost V 4 bases and J 3 bases; bases outside gene matches: 8.

V gene TRBV18 combines with J gene TRBJ1-3; unclear D gene. Germline lookup yields CDR1 KGHSH and CDR2 LQKENI. This CDR3 contains 17 residues. Trimming pared 5 bases from V and 4 bases from J, leaving 21 bases between. The CDR3 nucleotides are TGTGCCAGCTCAGCCCATCCGGGTGCAACTGCCGGAAACACCATATATTTT. Its protein is CASSAHPGATAGNTIYF.

The J gene is TRBJ2-3, the V gene TRBV11-1; 8 bases map to TRBD2. CDR1 is SGHAT and CDR2 is FQDESV in the germline V gene (reference sequence). This CDR3 has 15 amino acids. Losses at the gene ends were 3 bases for V and 1 base for J; bases not matched to a gene: 3. The CDR3 bases are TGTGCCAGCAGCTTGATGACTAGCGGCACAGATACGCAGTATTTT. As protein: CASSLMTSGTDTQYF.

The chain recombines TRBV7-8 with TRBJ2-1; possibly TRBD1 or TRBD2 for D (6 bases each). This CDR3 comprises 14 residues. Trimming shortened V by 8 bases and J by 4 bases, and 15 bases separated the two germline ends. CDR1 SGHVS and CDR2 FQNEAQ come from the germline V gene. This CDR3 is CASQGQGGYNEQFF. The DNA for the CDR3 is TGTGCCAGCCAGGGACAAGGGGGGTACAATGAGCAGTTCTTC.

Concerning this clone itself: The same CDR3 arises from other DNA sequences in this sample as well. The CDR3 DNA reads as TGTGCCAGCAGTGCCCGGGGGGGACCTAATGAAAAACTGTTTTTT. This sequence encodes CASSARGGPNEKLFF. The chain is built from TRBV6-1 and TRBJ1-4, with D perhaps matching TRBD1 (5 bases). The CDR3 is made up of 15 amino acids. The V end lost 4 bases, the J end lost 3 bases, and 12 bases lay between the germline ends. Germline V CDR1 and CDR2: MNHNS, SASEGT.

This chain links TRBV2 with TRBJ2-1, with D tentatively TRBD2 (5 bases). V gave up 5 bases and J gave up 0 bases, with 11 bases separating them. The CDR3 contains 15 residues. The germline CDR1 and CDR2 sequences are SNHLY and FYNNEI. This chain's CDR3 is CASSSGRGSYNEQFF. The CDR3, as DNA: TGTGCCAGCAGTTCCGGCCGGGGCTCCTACAATGAGCAGTTCTTC.

V is TRBV7-9 and J is TRBJ2-2, with TRBD1 matching over 8 bases. The CDR3 loop spans 13 amino acids. Germline assignment: CDR1 SEHNR and CDR2 FQNEAQ (reference sequence). The V and J ends lost 1 base and 10 bases, in that order; junction bases with no gene match: 2. CDR3: CASSLGQGKELFF. CDR3 DNA sequence: TGTGCCAGCAGCTTAGGACAGGGGAAGGAGCTGTTTTTT.